This T cell receptor beta chain emerged from a study of T-cell memory formation after mild COVID-19 (dated by TCRdb to the early 2020s). About the full investigation: Most TCR sequence clusters were specific to one of the two donors. T-cell clones expanding and contracting after mild COVID-19 in a couple of donors were tracked by longitudinal TCRalpha and TCRbeta repertoire sequencing. Two young, previously healthy adult volunteers, one female and one male, were included in the cohort.

Ficoll-Paque density gradient centrifugation was the method used to isolate PBMCs. Turning to this clonotype: Its specific antigen is unknown. Base-call qualities are not available, and no considerably larger clone is one nucleotide away.

This sample was sequenced with an Illumina NovaSeq 6000. TCRalpha and TCRbeta cDNA libraries were constructed by 5'RACE with constant-segment primers, with sample barcodes and unique molecular identifiers being introduced. RNA was extracted from every sample with Trizol reagent. The libraries were amplified in two PCR steps, and the second step added a second sample barcode and Illumina TruSeq adapters. Libraries were sequenced on an Illumina NovaSeq with 2 x 150 bp paired-end reads. As for the original processing: Demultiplexing of reads and collapsing into UMI-guided consensus sequences were performed with migec v1.2.7. Using mixcr v2.1.11, UMI consensuses were aligned to TRA and TRB V and J templates and then assembled into clonotypes. Clonotypes were classified as expanded or contracted when called significant by both edgeR and NoisET, with noise models trained on biological replicates. edgeR calls used a false discovery rate-adjusted p below 0.01 and a log2 fold-change threshold of 1. As an exploratory analysis of dynamics, max-normalized trajectories of the 1000 most abundant clonotypes were examined with PCA combined with hierarchical clustering. Each responding clone was given a CD4 or CD8 phenotype based on the CD4+ and CD8+ repertoires, which had been sequenced separately. TCRdb reran the public reads through fastp at Q25 and MiXCR, keeping productive beta chains. Under each unique CDR3 protein, matching rows form one entry showing the most common genes and DNA. The V and J calls and clone size are TCRdb's, not the authors'. A total of about 350,000 distinct CDR3 sequences appear in this sample, roughly 19% of them only once. The biggest ten clones account for around 20% of the sample.

The study at large found these results: Contracting CD4+ clones were found mainly in CM and EM memory subsets, while CD8+ clones were enriched in EMRA. Clones that contracted from day 15 to 85 showed balanced CD4/CD8 phenotypes, whereas a second wave of clones that expanded from day 15 to 37 leaned towards CD4+. Whether the second-wave clones peaking on day 37 were SARS-CoV-2 specific was not confirmed. Only a couple of mild cases were covered in the study, and larger cohorts including severe cases with pre-infection samples were considered necessary. Some responding clones were detected in pre-infection memory, suggesting pre-existing cross-reactive memory T cells joined the SARS-CoV-2 response.

V is shortened by 2 bases, J by 13 bases, and the region joining them spans 9 bases. Its CDR3 holds 11 amino acids, cysteine through phenylalanine. Of the read, only the CDR3 DNA is kept; its 33 bases are in frame from base 1. CDR1 and CDR2 (MNHEY, SVGEGT) derive from the germline V gene. Sample: PBMCs or a T cell subset sorted from them (not recorded which). The receptor was isolated from a young man who had mild COVID-19 (a few samples of this study predate the infection). The sample titles of this study are shuffled in the database, so cell type and time point are left out; the donor was told from shared clones. The chain uses TRBV6-2 or TRBV6-3 and TRBJ2-1, with no confident D gene call. The CDR3 here reads CASSYRADQFF. The sequence in DNA is TGTGCCAGCAGTTACAGGGCAGATCAGTTCTTC.